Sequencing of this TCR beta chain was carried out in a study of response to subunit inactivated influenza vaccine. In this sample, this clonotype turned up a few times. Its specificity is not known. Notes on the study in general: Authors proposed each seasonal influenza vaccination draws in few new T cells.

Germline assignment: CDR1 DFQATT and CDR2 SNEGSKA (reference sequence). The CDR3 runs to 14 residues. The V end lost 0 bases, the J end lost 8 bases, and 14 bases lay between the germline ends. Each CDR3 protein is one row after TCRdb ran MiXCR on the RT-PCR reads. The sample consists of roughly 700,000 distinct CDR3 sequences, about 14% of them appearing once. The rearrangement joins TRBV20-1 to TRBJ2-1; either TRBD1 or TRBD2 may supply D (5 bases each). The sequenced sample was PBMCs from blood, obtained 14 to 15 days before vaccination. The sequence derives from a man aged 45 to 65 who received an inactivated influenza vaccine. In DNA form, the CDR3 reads TGCAGTGCTAGAGACACCGGGGCCCCCGATGAGCAGTTCTTC. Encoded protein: CSARDTGAPDEQFF.